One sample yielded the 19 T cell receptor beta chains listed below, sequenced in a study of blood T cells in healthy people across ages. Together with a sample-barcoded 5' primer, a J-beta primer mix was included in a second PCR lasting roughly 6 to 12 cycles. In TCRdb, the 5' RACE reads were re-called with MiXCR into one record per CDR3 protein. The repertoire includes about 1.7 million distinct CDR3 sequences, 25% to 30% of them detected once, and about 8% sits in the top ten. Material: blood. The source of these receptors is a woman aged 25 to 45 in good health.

CDR3 residues: CASSYFDNEQFF. In nucleotides, the CDR3 is TGTGCCAGCAGTTACTTCGACAATGAGCAGTTCTTC. The chain has TRBV6-2 or TRBV6-3 and TRBJ2-1, with no clear D. There are 12 residues in the CDR3. V was clipped by 1 base and J by 5 bases, with 3 bases between them. The V gene's germline CDR1 is MNHEY and CDR2 SVGEGT.

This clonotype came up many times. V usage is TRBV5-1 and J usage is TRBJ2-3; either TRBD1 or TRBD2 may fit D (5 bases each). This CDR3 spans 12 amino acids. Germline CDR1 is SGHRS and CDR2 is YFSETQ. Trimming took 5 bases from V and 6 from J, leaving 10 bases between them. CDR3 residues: CASRSEGDTQYF. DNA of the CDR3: TGCGCCAGCAGGTCTGAGGGGGATACGCAGTATTTT.

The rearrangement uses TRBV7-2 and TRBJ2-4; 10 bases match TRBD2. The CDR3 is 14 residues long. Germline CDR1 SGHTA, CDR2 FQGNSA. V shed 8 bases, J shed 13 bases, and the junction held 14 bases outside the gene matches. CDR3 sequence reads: CASGAGGPSNGQYF. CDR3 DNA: TGTGCCAGCGGAGCGGGGGGGCCGTCGAACGGGCAGTACTTC.

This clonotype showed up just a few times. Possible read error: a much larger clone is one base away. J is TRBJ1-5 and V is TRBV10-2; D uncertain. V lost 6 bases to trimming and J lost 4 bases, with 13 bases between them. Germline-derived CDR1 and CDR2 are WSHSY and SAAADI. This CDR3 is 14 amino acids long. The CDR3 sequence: CASRAGRVNQPQHF. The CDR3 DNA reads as TGCGCCAGCAGGGCAGGACGGGTTAATCAGCCCCAGCATTTT.

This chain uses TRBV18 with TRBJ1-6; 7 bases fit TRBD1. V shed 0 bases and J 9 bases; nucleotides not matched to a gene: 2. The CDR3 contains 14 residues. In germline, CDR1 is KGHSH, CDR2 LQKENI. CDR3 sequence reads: CASSPPGQSSPLHF. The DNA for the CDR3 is TGTGCCAGCTCACCACCGGGACAGTCTTCACCCCTCCACTTT.

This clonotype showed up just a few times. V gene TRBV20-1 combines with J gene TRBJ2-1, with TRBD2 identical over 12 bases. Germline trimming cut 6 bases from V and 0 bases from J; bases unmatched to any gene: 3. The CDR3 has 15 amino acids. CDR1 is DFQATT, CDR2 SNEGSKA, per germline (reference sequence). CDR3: CSAATSGSSYNEQFF. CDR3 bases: TGCAGTGCCGCGACTAGCGGGAGCTCCTACAATGAGCAGTTCTTC.

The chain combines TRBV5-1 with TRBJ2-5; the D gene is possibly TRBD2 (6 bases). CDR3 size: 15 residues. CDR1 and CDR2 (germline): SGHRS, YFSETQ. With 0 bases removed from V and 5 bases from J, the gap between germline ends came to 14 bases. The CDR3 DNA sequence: TGCGCCAGCAGCTTGGAGCTAGCGATGGGGGAGACCCAGTACTTC. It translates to CASSLELAMGETQYF.

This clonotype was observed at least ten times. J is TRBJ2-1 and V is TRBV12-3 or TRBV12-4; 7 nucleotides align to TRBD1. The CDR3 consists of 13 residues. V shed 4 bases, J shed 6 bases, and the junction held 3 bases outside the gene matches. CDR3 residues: CASSSTGSNEQFF. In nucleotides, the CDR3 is TGTGCCAGCAGTTCGACAGGGAGCAATGAGCAGTTCTTC.

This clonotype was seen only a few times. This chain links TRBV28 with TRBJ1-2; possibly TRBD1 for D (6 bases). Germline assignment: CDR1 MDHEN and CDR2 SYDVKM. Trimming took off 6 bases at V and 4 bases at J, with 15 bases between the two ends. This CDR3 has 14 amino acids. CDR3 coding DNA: TGTGCCAGCAGGACACAGGGCAGTATCTATGGCTACACCTTC. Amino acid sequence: CASRTQGSIYGYTF.

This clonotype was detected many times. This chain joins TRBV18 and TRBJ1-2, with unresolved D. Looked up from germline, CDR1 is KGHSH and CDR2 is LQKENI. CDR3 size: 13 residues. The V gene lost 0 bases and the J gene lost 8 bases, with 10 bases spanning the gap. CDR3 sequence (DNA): TGTGCCAGCTCACCACCGGTGGGTGACGGCTACACCTTC. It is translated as CASSPPVGDGYTF.

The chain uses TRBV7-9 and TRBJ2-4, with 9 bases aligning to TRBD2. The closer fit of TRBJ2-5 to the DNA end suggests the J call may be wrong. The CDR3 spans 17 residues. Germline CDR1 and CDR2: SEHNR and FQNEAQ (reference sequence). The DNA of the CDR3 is TGTGCCAGCAGCTTTTTGGATAGCGGGAGCAAACAAGAGACCCAGTACTTC. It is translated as CASSFLDSGSKQETQYF.

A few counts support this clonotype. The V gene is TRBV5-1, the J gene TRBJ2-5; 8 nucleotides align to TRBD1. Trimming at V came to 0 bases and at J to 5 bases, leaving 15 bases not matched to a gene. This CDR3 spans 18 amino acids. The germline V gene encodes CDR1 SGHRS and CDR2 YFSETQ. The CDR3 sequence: CASSLASTTDREAETQYF. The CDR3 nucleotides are TGCGCCAGCAGCTTGGCGTCCACAACGGACAGGGAGGCGGAGACCCAGTACTTC.

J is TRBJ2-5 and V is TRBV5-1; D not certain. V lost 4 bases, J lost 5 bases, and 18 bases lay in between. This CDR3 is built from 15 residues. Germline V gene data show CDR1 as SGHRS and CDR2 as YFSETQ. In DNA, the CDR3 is TGCGCCAGCAGCAAAGACGTCCATTCGAGGGAGACCCAGTACTTC. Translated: CASSKDVHSRETQYF.

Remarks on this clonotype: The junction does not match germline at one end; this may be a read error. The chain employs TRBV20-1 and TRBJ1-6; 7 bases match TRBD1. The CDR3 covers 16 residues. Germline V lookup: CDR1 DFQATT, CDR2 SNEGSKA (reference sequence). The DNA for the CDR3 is TGCAGTGTTAGAGGGTTCAGGGGGACCTATAATTCACCCCTCCACTTT. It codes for CSVRGFRGTYNSPLHF.

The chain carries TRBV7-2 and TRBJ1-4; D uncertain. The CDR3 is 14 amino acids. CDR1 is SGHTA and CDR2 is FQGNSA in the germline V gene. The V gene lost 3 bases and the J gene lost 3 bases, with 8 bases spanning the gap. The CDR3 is CASSFLDANEKLFF. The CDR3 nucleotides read TGTGCCAGCAGCTTCCTGGACGCTAATGAAAAACTGTTTTTT.

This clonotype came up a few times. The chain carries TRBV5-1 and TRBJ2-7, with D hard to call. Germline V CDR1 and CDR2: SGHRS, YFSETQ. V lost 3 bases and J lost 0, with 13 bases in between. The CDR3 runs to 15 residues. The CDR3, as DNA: TGCGCCAGCAGCTCCCTCCGGTCGAGCTCCTACGAGCAGTACTTC. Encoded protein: CASSSLRSSSYEQYF. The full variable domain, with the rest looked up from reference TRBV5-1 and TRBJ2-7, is KAGVTQTPRYLIKTRGQQVTLSCSPISGHRSVSWYQQTPGQGLQFLFEYFSETQRNKGNFPGRFSGRQFSNSRSEMNVSTLELGDSALYLCASSSLRSSSYEQYFGPGTRLTVT.

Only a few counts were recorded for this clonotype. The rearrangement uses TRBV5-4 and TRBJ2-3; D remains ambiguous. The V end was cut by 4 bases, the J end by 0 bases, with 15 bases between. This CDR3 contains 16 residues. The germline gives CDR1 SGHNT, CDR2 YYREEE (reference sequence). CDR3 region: CASSRMASPSTDTQYF. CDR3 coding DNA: TGTGCCAGCAGCCGGATGGCCAGCCCGAGCACAGATACGCAGTATTTT.

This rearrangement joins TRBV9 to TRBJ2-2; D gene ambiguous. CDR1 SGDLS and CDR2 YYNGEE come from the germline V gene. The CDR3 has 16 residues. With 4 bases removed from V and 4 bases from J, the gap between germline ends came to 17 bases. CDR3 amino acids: CASSPRRVSGTGELFF. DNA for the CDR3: TGTGCCAGCAGCCCCCGAAGGGTTTCGGGCACCGGGGAGCTGTTTTTT.

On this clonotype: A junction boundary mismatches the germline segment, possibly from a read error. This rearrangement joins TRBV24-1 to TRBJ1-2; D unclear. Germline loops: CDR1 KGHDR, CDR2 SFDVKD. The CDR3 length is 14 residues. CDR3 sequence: CTTSDPDGNYGYTF. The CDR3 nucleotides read TGTACCACCAGTGACCCGGACGGAAATTATGGCTACACCTTC.